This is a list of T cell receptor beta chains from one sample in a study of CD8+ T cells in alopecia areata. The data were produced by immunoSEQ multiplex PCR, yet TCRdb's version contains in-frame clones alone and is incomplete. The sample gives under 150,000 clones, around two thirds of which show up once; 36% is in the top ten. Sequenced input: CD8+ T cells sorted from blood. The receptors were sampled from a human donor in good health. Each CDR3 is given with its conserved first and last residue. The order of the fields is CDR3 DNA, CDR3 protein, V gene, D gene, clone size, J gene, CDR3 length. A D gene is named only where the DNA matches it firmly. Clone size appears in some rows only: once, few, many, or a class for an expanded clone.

TGCGCCAGCAGCTCAACCCCGGGACAGGGGCCGGATGAGCAGTTCTTC | CASSSTPGQGPDEQFF | TRBV5-1 | TRBD1 | few | TRBJ2-1 | 16
TGCAGCGTCCGTATTCGGGAGACCCAGTACTTC | CSVRIRETQYF | TRBV29-1 | NA | few | TRBJ2-5 | 11
TGTGCCATCAGTGAAACTAGCGCACAAGAGACCCAGTACTTC | CAISETSAQETQYF | TRBV10-3 | TRBD2 | NA | TRBJ2-5 | 14
TGTGCCAGCAGCTTGGGTTCCTACGAGCAGTACTTC | CASSLGSYEQYF | TRBV7-9 | NA | NA | TRBJ2-7 | 12
TGCAGCGTTGTTGCGAACAATGAGCAGTTCTTC | CSVVANNEQFF | TRBV29-1 | NA | NA | TRBJ2-1 | 11
TGTGCCATCCACCGGGACAGGGAGTTTGGTAGCTATGGCTACACCTTC | CAIHRDREFGSYGYTF | TRBV2 | TRBD1 | NA | TRBJ1-2 | 16
TGCGCCAGCAGCAAGTTGACGAGGGGGCGGCTCGGAGATACGCAGTATTTT | CASSKLTRGRLGDTQYF | TRBV5-1 | TRBD1 | few | TRBJ2-3 | 17
TGTGCCAGCAGGACAGAGCGGGGGAGAAGAGATACGCAGTATTTT | CASRTERGRRDTQYF | TRBV28 | TRBD2 | few | TRBJ2-3 | 15
TGTGCCAGCAGCTTGAGGGCAGGGGGCTCGAATCAGCCCCAGCATTTT | CASSLRAGGSNQPQHF | TRBV5-6 | TRBD1 | NA | TRBJ1-5 | 16
TGTGCCACTAGGGGGAAACCCTCCTACAATGAGCAGTTCTTC | CATRGKPSYNEQFF | TRBV7-9 | NA | NA | TRBJ2-1 | 14
TGCGCCAGCAGCCAGACATTGGACAGTTCGGACACTGAAGCTTTCTTT | CASSQTLDSSDTEAFF | TRBV4-1 | NA | NA | TRBJ1-1 | 16
TGTGCCAGCAGCTCCTGGGAGACGAACACTGAAGCTTTCTTT | CASSSWETNTEAFF | TRBV7-6 | NA | NA | TRBJ1-1 | 14
TGTGCCAGCGGCTTAGCGGGAGGGCCGGTCGAGCAGTACTTC | CASGLAGGPVEQYF | TRBV6-5 | TRBD2 | NA | TRBJ2-7 | 14
TGTGCCAGCAGTTTAGGCTGGGGGCCCACTGAAGCTTTCTTT | CASSLGWGPTEAFF | TRBV28 | NA | NA | TRBJ1-1 | 14
TGCGCCAGCAGCGAAGGACGGAGTTACGAGCAGTACTTC | CASSEGRSYEQYF | TRBV5-1 | NA | NA | TRBJ2-7 | 13
TGCAGCGCACACGTGACAGGCTTTAACTATGGCTACACCTTC | CSAHVTGFNYGYTF | TRBV29-1 | NA | few | TRBJ1-2 | 14
TGTGCCAGCACTGGCGGAAGGACCTACGAGCAGTACTTC | CASTGGRTYEQYF | TRBV11-1 | NA | NA | TRBJ2-7 | 13
TGTGCCAGTAGTACGGGGGCCGAGCAGTACTTC | CASSTGAEQYF | TRBV19 | NA | NA | TRBJ2-7 | 11
TGTGCCAGCAGCTTAGATTGGTCGACAGGGAGAACCTACAATGAGCAGTTCTTC | CASSLDWSTGRTYNEQFF | TRBV11-2 | TRBD1 | NA | TRBJ2-1 | 18
TGTGCCAGCAGTCCCCAGGGGCAGGACTGGGGGACCCAGTACTTC | CASSPQGQDWGTQYF | TRBV27 | NA | NA | TRBJ2-5 | 15
TGCAGCGCCCGGATCACTGAAGCTTTCTTT | CSARITEAFF | TRBV29-1 | NA | NA | TRBJ1-1 | 10
TGTGCCAGCAGTAGGACTAGCGGGAGTTCAGAGACCCAGTACTTC | CASSRTSGSSETQYF | TRBV25-1 | TRBD2 | few | TRBJ2-5 | 15
TGCAGCGTAACAGATACCGTGGAGCTGTTTTTT | CSVTDTVELFF | TRBV29-1 | NA | few | TRBJ2-2 | 11
TGCAGCGTTGTCGAAGCTGGTGAGCAGTTCTTC | CSVVEAGEQFF | TRBV29-1 | NA | NA | TRBJ2-1 | 11
TGCGCCAGCAGCCAAGATCTTGCGCGGGGAAGCTATGAGCAGTTCTTC | CASSQDLARGSYEQFF | TRBV4-1 | NA | many | TRBJ2-1 | 16
TGCGCCAGCAGCTTATCGGGACAGTCCTACGAGCAGTACTTC | CASSLSGQSYEQYF | TRBV5-1 | TRBD1 | NA | TRBJ2-7 | 14
TGTGCCAGCAGCGTAGGAAGCGGGAGAAATGAGCAGTTCTTC | CASSVGSGRNEQFF | TRBV9 | TRBD2 | NA | TRBJ2-1 | 14
TGTGCCAGCAGCTTGACTAGCGGGAGCGGAGATACGCAGTATTTT | CASSLTSGSGDTQYF | TRBV5-6 | TRBD2 | NA | TRBJ2-3 | 15
TGTGCCAGCAGCTTAGAACGGGACAGGGTCACCGGGGAGCTGTTTTTT | CASSLERDRVTGELFF | TRBV7-6 | TRBD1 | NA | TRBJ2-2 | 16
TGTGCCAGCAGTTCGGACAGGGGCGATGAGCAGTTCTTC | CASSSDRGDEQFF | TRBV6-5 | TRBD1 | NA | TRBJ2-1 | 13
TGTGCCTGGAGTGTCGCAGGGGGCACCTACGAGCAGTACTTC | CAWSVAGGTYEQYF | TRBV30 | TRBD1 | NA | TRBJ2-7 | 14
TGTGCCAGCAGCCCACTGGACAGGGGCTTCTACGAGCAGTACTTC | CASSPLDRGFYEQYF | TRBV27 | TRBD1 | NA | TRBJ2-7 | 15
TGTGCCATCAGTGAACAGCACCTAGAGCAGTACTTC | CAISEQHLEQYF | TRBV10-3 | NA | few | TRBJ2-7 | 12
TGCAGCGTTGACACGGAGGACGGGCCCTACGAGCAGTACTTC | CSVDTEDGPYEQYF | TRBV29-1 | NA | few | TRBJ2-7 | 14
TGTGCCAGTAGTACGGGGGATAGCTCCTACAATGAGCAGTTCTTC | CASSTGDSSYNEQFF | TRBV19 | NA | few | TRBJ2-1 | 15